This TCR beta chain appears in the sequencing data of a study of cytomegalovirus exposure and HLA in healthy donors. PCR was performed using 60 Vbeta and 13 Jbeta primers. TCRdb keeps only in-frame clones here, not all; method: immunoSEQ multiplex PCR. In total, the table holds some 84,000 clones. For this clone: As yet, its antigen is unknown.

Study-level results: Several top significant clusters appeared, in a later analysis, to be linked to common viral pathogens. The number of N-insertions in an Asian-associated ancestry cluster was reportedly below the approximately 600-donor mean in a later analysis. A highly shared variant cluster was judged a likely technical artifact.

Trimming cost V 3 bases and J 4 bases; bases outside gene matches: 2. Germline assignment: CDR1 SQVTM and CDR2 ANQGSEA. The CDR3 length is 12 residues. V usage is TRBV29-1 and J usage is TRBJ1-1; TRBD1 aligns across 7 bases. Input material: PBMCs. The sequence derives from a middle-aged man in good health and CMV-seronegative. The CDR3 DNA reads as TGCAGCGTTGATCAGGGGGTCACTGAAGCTTTCTTT. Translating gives CSVDQGVTEAFF.